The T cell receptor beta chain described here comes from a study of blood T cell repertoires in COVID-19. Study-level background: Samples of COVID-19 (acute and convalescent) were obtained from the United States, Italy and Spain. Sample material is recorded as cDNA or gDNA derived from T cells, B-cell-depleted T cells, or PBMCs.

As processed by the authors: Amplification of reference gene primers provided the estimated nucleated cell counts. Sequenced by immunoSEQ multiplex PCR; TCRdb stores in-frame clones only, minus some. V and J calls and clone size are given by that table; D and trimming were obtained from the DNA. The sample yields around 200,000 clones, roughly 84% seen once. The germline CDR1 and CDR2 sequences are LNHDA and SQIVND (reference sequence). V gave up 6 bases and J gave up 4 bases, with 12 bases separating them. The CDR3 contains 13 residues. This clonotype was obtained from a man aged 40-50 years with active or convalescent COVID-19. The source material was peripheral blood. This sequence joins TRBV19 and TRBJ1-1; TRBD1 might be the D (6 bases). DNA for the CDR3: TGTGCCAGTAGCAACAGGGATGGCACTGAAGCTTTCTTT. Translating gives CASSNRDGTEAFF.